Listed below are T cell receptor beta chains from one sample, sequenced in a study of tumor-infiltrating lymphocytes in primary liver carcinoma. TCRdb reprocessed the multiplex PCR reads via MiXCR and lists one record per CDR3 protein. The repertoire includes about 330,000 distinct CDR3 sequences, about 65% of them detected once, and about 6.1% sits in the top ten. The sequencing input was peripheral blood. The receptors come from a man in his forties with primary liver carcinoma and hepatitis B virus infection. Both conserved end residues are part of each CDR3. Each record gives: J gene, D gene, clone size, V gene, CDR3 DNA, CDR3 protein. D genes are given only for firm matches. Size is omitted from some rows. Given values are once, few, many or a class for expanded clones.

J gene: TRBJ2-5
D gene: TRBD1
clone size: NA
V gene: TRBV6-5
CDR3 DNA: TGTGCTAGCAGACCACCGGGACAGGGCAAAGAGGCCCAGTACTTC
CDR3 protein: CASRPPGQGKEAQYF

J gene: TRBJ1-1
D gene: TRBD1
clone size: NA
V gene: TRBV19
CDR3 DNA: TGTGCCAGTACTCCTAGGGACAGTAATGAAGCTTTCTTT
CDR3 protein: CASTPRDSNEAFF

J gene: TRBJ2-1
D gene: NA
clone size: NA
V gene: TRBV14
CDR3 DNA: TGTGCCAGCCCACCGGGACAAAGAAAGCGGGACCCCTACAATGAGCAGCTCTTT
CDR3 protein: CASPPGQRKRDPYNEQLF

J gene: TRBJ2-1
D gene: NA
clone size: NA
V gene: TRBV11-2
CDR3 DNA: TGTGCCAGCAGCCCATTGACAGGAAGCTCCTGCAATGAGAAGTTCTTC
CDR3 protein: CASSPLTGSSCNEKFF

J gene: TRBJ2-5
D gene: TRBD2
clone size: few
V gene: TRBV12-3/TRBV12-4
CDR3 DNA: TGTGCCAGCGGTTTAGCTGCAGCCCTAGCGGGAGGCCAAGAGACCCAGTACTTC
CDR3 protein: CASGLAAALAGGQETQYF

J gene: TRBJ2-1
D gene: NA
clone size: NA
V gene: TRBV11-1
CDR3 DNA: TGTGCCAGTAGCCGATGGGTGGGTCGGGGTGAGCAGTTCTTC
CDR3 protein: CASSRWVGRGEQFF

J gene: TRBJ2-1
D gene: NA
clone size: many
V gene: TRBV11-1
CDR3 DNA: TGTGCCAGCAGCTCGCCCGCGCTGGCCAGCTCCTACAATGAGCAGTTCTTC
CDR3 protein: CASSSPALASSYNEQFF

J gene: TRBJ2-1
D gene: NA
clone size: many
V gene: TRBV4-1
CDR3 DNA: TGCGCCAGCAGCCAAGAAACAGGGATAGACTACAATGAGCAGTTCTTC
CDR3 protein: CASSQETGIDYNEQFF

J gene: TRBJ2-2
D gene: NA
clone size: NA
V gene: TRBV11-2
CDR3 DNA: TGTGCATGCAGCTGGGAAGGGGTCACCGGGGAGCTGTTTTTT
CDR3 protein: CACSWEGVTGELFF

J gene: TRBJ2-4
D gene: NA
clone size: NA
V gene: TRBV11-2
CDR3 DNA: TGTGCCAGCAGCTTATATCTAAATTCAGCCAAAAACATTCGGTACTTC
CDR3 protein: CASSLYLNSAKNIRYF

J gene: TRBJ1-5
D gene: NA
clone size: NA
V gene: TRBV6-6
CDR3 DNA: TGTGCCAGCAGTGAAAGTAGTAGCAATCAGCCCCAGCATTTT
CDR3 protein: CASSESSSNQPQHF

J gene: TRBJ1-5
D gene: NA
clone size: NA
V gene: TRBV30
CDR3 DNA: TGTGCCTGGAGTGGCCGGGGGGGTGGGCAGCCCCAGCATTTT
CDR3 protein: CAWSGRGGGQPQHF

J gene: TRBJ2-2
D gene: TRBD1
clone size: many
V gene: TRBV10-1
CDR3 DNA: TGCGCCAGCAGTGCAGGGGGCACCGGGGAGCTGTTTTTT
CDR3 protein: CASSAGGTGELFF

J gene: TRBJ2-5
D gene: TRBD2
clone size: NA
V gene: TRBV11-2
CDR3 DNA: TGTGCCAACAGCTTGGCGGGACTAGCGGAGACCCAGTACTTC
CDR3 protein: CANSLAGLAETQYF

J gene: TRBJ2-7
D gene: NA
clone size: NA
V gene: TRBV5-1
CDR3 DNA: TGCGCCAGCAGCCCCGGACATCTCTCCTACGAGCAGTACTTC
CDR3 protein: CASSPGHLSYEQYF

J gene: TRBJ1-3
D gene: NA
clone size: few
V gene: TRBV6-1
CDR3 DNA: TGTGCCAGCAGATCTTCGGGCAGGGTACTTACATCGGACACCATATATTTT
CDR3 protein: CASRSSGRVLTSDTIYF

J gene: TRBJ2-7
D gene: TRBD2
clone size: NA
V gene: TRBV6-2/TRBV6-3
CDR3 DNA: TGTGCCAGCAGTTACTCCGCTAGCGGGAGGGCCAACGCCTACGAGCAGTACTTC
CDR3 protein: CASSYSASGRANAYEQYF

J gene: TRBJ2-3
D gene: NA
clone size: once
V gene: TRBV11-2
CDR3 DNA: TGTGCCGGCAATGGGGATACGCAGTATTTT
CDR3 protein: CAGNGDTQYF

J gene: TRBJ2-5
D gene: TRBD2
clone size: few
V gene: TRBV4-1
CDR3 DNA: TGCGCCAGCAACCAAGCCCAACTAGCGGGAGGGGAGGAGACCCAGTACTTC
CDR3 protein: CASNQAQLAGGEETQYF

J gene: TRBJ2-3
D gene: TRBD2
clone size: NA
V gene: TRBV11-1
CDR3 DNA: TGTGCCAGCAGTGCCAGTCGGAGCGGGAGGTTGAGTCAGTATTTT
CDR3 protein: CASSASRSGRLSQYF

J gene: TRBJ2-2
D gene: NA
clone size: many
V gene: TRBV4-2
CDR3 DNA: TGTGCCAGCAGCCAACACGGAAACACCGGGGAGCTGTTTTTT
CDR3 protein: CASSQHGNTGELFF

J gene: TRBJ1-2
D gene: NA
clone size: NA
V gene: TRBV7-9
CDR3 DNA: TGTGCCAGCTCGCGGTGGCCGGGCGATTATGGTTACACCTTC
CDR3 protein: CASSRWPGDYGYTF

J gene: TRBJ1-6
D gene: NA
clone size: NA
V gene: TRBV11-2
CDR3 DNA: TGTGCCAGCAGCCTGACAGAGGTTAGATCACCCCTCCACTTT
CDR3 protein: CASSLTEVRSPLHF

J gene: TRBJ1-2
D gene: TRBD1
clone size: NA
V gene: TRBV11-1
CDR3 DNA: TGTACCAGCAGCGCCCTGGGACAGGGGGGCTCCTGTGGCTACACCTTC
CDR3 protein: CTSSALGQGGSCGYTF

J gene: TRBJ1-4
D gene: NA
clone size: NA
V gene: TRBV12-3/TRBV12-4
CDR3 DNA: TGTGCCAGCAGTCTCAGTGGGGGGGGTGAAAAACCGTTTTTT
CDR3 protein: CASSLSGGGEKPFF

J gene: TRBJ2-2
D gene: NA
clone size: NA
V gene: TRBV5-6
CDR3 DNA: TGTGCCAGCAGCCCACAATTTGCGGGCACCGGGGAGCTGTTTTTT
CDR3 protein: CASSPQFAGTGELFF

J gene: TRBJ2-3
D gene: NA
clone size: many
V gene: TRBV12-3/TRBV12-4
CDR3 DNA: TGTGCCAGCAGTTTCTGGGGAAGCACAGATACGCAGTATTTT
CDR3 protein: CASSFWGSTDTQYF

J gene: TRBJ2-1
D gene: TRBD2
clone size: many
V gene: TRBV11-3
CDR3 DNA: TGTGCCAGCAGCTTAGAGACTAGCGGGAGGTACAATGAGCAGTTCTTC
CDR3 protein: CASSLETSGRYNEQFF

J gene: TRBJ2-7
D gene: NA
clone size: NA
V gene: TRBV11-2
CDR3 DNA: TGTGCCAGTAGCTTGGACCTAGATGAGGAGTACTTC
CDR3 protein: CASSLDLDEEYF

J gene: TRBJ2-7
D gene: TRBD2
clone size: few
V gene: TRBV6-2/TRBV6-3
CDR3 DNA: TGTGCCAGCAGTTACGATCGACTAGCGGGAGTGGGGGAGCAGTACTTC
CDR3 protein: CASSYDRLAGVGEQYF

J gene: TRBJ2-6
D gene: TRBD2
clone size: many
V gene: TRBV4-3
CDR3 DNA: TGTGCCAGCAGTCGGACTAGCGGGAGTTCCGGGGCCAACGTCCTGACTTTC
CDR3 protein: CASSRTSGSSGANVLTF

J gene: TRBJ1-5
D gene: NA
clone size: many
V gene: TRBV11-2
CDR3 DNA: TGTGCCAGCAGCTTAAGTGGTGGGGTTGTTCAGCCCCAGCATTTT
CDR3 protein: CASSLSGGVVQPQHF

J gene: TRBJ1-2
D gene: NA
clone size: NA
V gene: TRBV24-1
CDR3 DNA: TGTGCCACCAGTGAATCCGGGATAGGCTATGGCTACACCTTC
CDR3 protein: CATSESGIGYGYTF

J gene: TRBJ2-7
D gene: NA
clone size: NA
V gene: TRBV11-2
CDR3 DNA: TGTGCCAGCAGCTTGGAGCGGAATTCTAGTCACGAGCAGTACTTC
CDR3 protein: CASSLERNSSHEQYF

J gene: TRBJ2-7
D gene: NA
clone size: NA
V gene: TRBV7-9
CDR3 DNA: TGTGCCAGCAGCTTAGGAGGCATTACCTCCGAGCAGTACTTC
CDR3 protein: CASSLGGITSEQYF

J gene: TRBJ1-1
D gene: NA
clone size: NA
V gene: TRBV12-3/TRBV12-4
CDR3 DNA: TGTGCCAACAGTTTACTGCCAGAGGGCACTGAAGCATTCTTT
CDR3 protein: CANSLLPEGTEAFF

J gene: TRBJ2-7
D gene: TRBD1
clone size: once
V gene: TRBV6-5
CDR3 DNA: TGTGTCAGCAGCGCCCGGGACAGAAAGCGGGAGCAGTACTTC
CDR3 protein: CVSSARDRKREQYF

J gene: TRBJ2-1
D gene: TRBD2
clone size: many
V gene: TRBV6-5
CDR3 DNA: TGTGCCAGCAAGATAGCGGGAGGGCCTAGGGCCAATGAGCAGTTCTTC
CDR3 protein: CASKIAGGPRANEQFF

J gene: TRBJ2-3
D gene: TRBD1
clone size: few
V gene: TRBV4-1
CDR3 DNA: TGCGCCAGCAGCCGAGGACAGGGGATTCGAGATACGCAGTATTTT
CDR3 protein: CASSRGQGIRDTQYF

J gene: TRBJ1-6
D gene: NA
clone size: NA
V gene: TRBV4-2
CDR3 DNA: TGTGTCAGCAGCCAAGATATGCAGAGCCCCTATAATTCACCCCTCCACTTT
CDR3 protein: CVSSQDMQSPYNSPLHF

J gene: TRBJ2-7
D gene: NA
clone size: many
V gene: TRBV12-3/TRBV12-4
CDR3 DNA: TGTGCCAGCAGCACTCAGGGCTCCTACCACGAGCAGTACTTC
CDR3 protein: CASSTQGSYHEQYF

J gene: TRBJ2-3
D gene: TRBD2
clone size: NA
V gene: TRBV13
CDR3 DNA: TGTGCCAGCAGCTCAGGACTAGCGGGACGTGGGAGCACAGATACGCAGTATTTT
CDR3 protein: CASSSGLAGRGSTDTQYF

J gene: TRBJ2-7
D gene: TRBD1
clone size: NA
V gene: TRBV11-2
CDR3 DNA: TGTGCCAGCAGCTTAATTCAGGGGGCTCCCTACGAGCGGTACTTC
CDR3 protein: CASSLIQGAPYERYF

J gene: TRBJ2-7
D gene: NA
clone size: NA
V gene: TRBV11-2
CDR3 DNA: TGTGCCAGCAGCCTAAGTCGGCCCGTGGCAGGGGACTACGAGCAGTACTTC
CDR3 protein: CASSLSRPVAGDYEQYF

J gene: TRBJ2-2
D gene: TRBD2
clone size: many
V gene: TRBV29-1
CDR3 DNA: TGCAGCGTGGGGACTAGCGGGAGGCCGGATGGCGGGGAGCTGTTTTTT
CDR3 protein: CSVGTSGRPDGGELFF

J gene: TRBJ1-2
D gene: NA
clone size: NA
V gene: TRBV11-2
CDR3 DNA: TGTAGCAGCAGTTTCCTAGCACAGGGAAACTATGGCTACACCTTC
CDR3 protein: CSSSFLAQGNYGYTF

J gene: TRBJ2-5
D gene: NA
clone size: many
V gene: TRBV10-3
CDR3 DNA: TGTGCCATTGGGCAAACCCGAATCCGGTACTTC
CDR3 protein: CAIGQTRIRYF

J gene: TRBJ1-6
D gene: NA
clone size: NA
V gene: TRBV6-5
CDR3 DNA: TGTGCCAGCAGTTCCCGCCGGACGGGTAATTCACCCTTCCACTTT
CDR3 protein: CASSSRRTGNSPFHF

J gene: TRBJ2-1
D gene: NA
clone size: NA
V gene: TRBV29-1
CDR3 DNA: TGCAGTGTAGTCCGGGACGCCCTAGGTGAGCGGTTCTTC
CDR3 protein: CSVVRDALGERFF

J gene: TRBJ2-7
D gene: NA
clone size: NA
V gene: TRBV5-5
CDR3 DNA: TGTGCCAGCAGCTTCGACCTCAGCCCCTACGAGCAGTACTTC
CDR3 protein: CASSFDLSPYEQYF